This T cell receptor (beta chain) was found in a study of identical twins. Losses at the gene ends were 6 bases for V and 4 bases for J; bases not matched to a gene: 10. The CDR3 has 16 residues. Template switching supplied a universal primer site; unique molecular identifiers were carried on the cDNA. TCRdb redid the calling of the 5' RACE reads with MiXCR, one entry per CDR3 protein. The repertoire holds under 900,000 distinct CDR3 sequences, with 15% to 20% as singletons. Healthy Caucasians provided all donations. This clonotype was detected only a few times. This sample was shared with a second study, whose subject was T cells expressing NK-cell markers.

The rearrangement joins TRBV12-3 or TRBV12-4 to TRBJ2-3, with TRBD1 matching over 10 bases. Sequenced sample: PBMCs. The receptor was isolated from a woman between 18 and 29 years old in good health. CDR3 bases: TGTGCCAGCAGCTCAAACAGACAGGGGGCAGCAGATACGCAGTATTTT. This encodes CASSSNRQGAADTQYF.